This T cell receptor beta chain was captured in a study of blood T cell repertoires in COVID-19. Overall study context: Sites in the United States, Italy and Spain provided acute and convalescent COVID-19 samples. Nucleic acid was either cDNA or gDNA, and it came from T cells, B-cell-depleted T cells, or PBMCs.

This CDR3 contains 15 residues. Germline V gene sequence: CDR1 SGHRS, CDR2 YFSETQ. With 1 base removed from V and 0 bases from J, the gap between germline ends came to 10 bases. As processed by the authors: By means of reference gene primer amplification, nucleated cell counts were estimated. Profiling relied on immunoSEQ multiplex PCR, and the TCRdb table lists in-frame clones only, not all of them. The V and J calls and clone size were taken over from that table, and D and trimming were inferred from the DNA. The sample consists of 120,000 to 150,000 clones, approximately 90% of them appearing once.

This TCR was sampled from a human donor in a cohort sampled during active COVID-19. Sequencing was done on a sample of peripheral blood. The chain has TRBV5-1 and TRBJ1-1; TRBD1 might be the D (6 bases). The CDR3 loop is CASSLFDRLNTEAFF. CDR3 DNA sequence: TGCGCCAGCAGCTTGTTCGACAGGCTGAACACTGAAGCTTTCTTT. The full variable domain, completed using reference TRBV5-1 and TRBJ1-1, is KAGVTQTPRYLIKTRGQQVTLSCSPISGHRSVSWYQQTPGQGLQFLFEYFSETQRNKGNFPGRFSGRQFSNSRSEMNVSTLELGDSALYLCASSLFDRLNTEAFFGQGTRLTVV.